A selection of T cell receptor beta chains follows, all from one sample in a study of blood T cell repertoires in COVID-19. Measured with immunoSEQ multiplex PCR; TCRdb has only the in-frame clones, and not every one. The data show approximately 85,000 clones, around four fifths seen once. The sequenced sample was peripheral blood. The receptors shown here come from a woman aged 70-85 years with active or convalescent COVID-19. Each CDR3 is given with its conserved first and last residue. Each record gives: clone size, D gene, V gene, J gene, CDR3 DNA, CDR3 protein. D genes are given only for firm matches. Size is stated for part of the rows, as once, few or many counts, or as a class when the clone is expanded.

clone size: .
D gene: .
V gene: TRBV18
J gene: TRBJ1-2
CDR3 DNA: TGTGCCAGCTCACCAGGATTGTACAGGGATGATGGCTACACCTTC
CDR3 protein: CASSPGLYRDDGYTF

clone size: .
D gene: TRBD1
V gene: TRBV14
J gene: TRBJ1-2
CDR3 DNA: TGTGCCAGCAGCCCTCGGGGGACAGGGGGCCGTAACACCTTC
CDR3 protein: CASSPRGTGGRNTF

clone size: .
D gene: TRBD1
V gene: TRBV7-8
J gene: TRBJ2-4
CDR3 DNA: TGTGCCAGCAGCTTCCAGGGGGCGTTAAACATTCAGTACTTC
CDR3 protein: CASSFQGALNIQYF

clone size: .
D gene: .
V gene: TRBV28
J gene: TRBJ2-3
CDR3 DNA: TGTGCCAGCAGTTCGCTCGGGGAAACTAGCACAGATACGCAGTATTTT
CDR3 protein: CASSSLGETSTDTQYF

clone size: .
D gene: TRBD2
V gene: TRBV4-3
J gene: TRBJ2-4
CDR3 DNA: TGCGCCAGCAGCCAAGATTCGGGGGGGGCCAAAAACATTCAGTACTTC
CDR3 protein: CASSQDSGGAKNIQYF

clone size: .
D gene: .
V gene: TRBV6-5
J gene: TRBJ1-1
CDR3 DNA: TGTGCCACCATCATGAGGGGAGGTTGGACTGAAGCTTTCTTT
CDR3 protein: CATIMRGGWTEAFF

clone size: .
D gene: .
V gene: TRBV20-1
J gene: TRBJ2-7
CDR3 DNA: TGCAGTCTAACTAAGGGGCGCGAGCAGTACTTC
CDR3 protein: CSLTKGREQYF

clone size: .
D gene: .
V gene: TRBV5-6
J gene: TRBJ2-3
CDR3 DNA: TGTGCCAGCAGCTACGGGTCAGATACGCAGTATTTT
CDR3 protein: CASSYGSDTQYF

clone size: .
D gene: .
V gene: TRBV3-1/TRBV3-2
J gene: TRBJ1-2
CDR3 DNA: TGTGCCAGCAGCCAAGCCTCGACAGGAGCCTATGGCTACACCTTC
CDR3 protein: CASSQASTGAYGYTF

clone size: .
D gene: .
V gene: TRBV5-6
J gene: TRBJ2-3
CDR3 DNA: TGTGCCAGCAGCTTGTCCCTAGATGTGGGGCGTACAGATACGCAGTATTTT
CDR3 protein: CASSLSLDVGRTDTQYF

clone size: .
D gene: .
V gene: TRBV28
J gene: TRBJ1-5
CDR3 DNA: TGTGCCAGCACCGAAGGAGGGGAAGTCAGCAATCAGCCCCAGCATTTT
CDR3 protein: CASTEGGEVSNQPQHF

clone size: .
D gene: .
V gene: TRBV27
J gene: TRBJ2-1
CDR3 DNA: TGTGCCAGCAGTTTCCCGGGGGGCACTGAGCAGTTCTTC
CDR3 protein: CASSFPGGTEQFF

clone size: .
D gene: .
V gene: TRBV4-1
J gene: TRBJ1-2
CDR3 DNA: TGCGCCAGCAGCCGCCCTGGGGCTGGGTATGGCTACACCTTC
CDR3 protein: CASSRPGAGYGYTF

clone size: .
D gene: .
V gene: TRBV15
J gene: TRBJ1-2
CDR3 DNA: TGTGCCACCAGCAGAGGGAGGGAGGGGGGCTATGGCTACACCTTC
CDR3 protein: CATSRGREGGYGYTF

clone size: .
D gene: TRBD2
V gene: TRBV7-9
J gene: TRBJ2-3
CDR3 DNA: TGTGCCAGCAGCTTAAGGCGGGGGGGCGACGCAGATACGCAGTATTTT
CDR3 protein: CASSLRRGGDADTQYF

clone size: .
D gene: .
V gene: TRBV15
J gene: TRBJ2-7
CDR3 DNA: TGTGCCACCAGCGGAGCGGTGCGATCTTCCGAGCAGTACTTC
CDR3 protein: CATSGAVRSSEQYF

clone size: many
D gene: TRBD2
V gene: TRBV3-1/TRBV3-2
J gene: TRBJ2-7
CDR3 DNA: TGTGCCAGCAGCAGTTCTAGCGGGGGGCCTTACGAGCAGTACTTC
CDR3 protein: CASSSSSGGPYEQYF

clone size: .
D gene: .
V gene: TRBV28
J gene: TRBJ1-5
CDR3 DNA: TGTGCCAGCAGCTTGACAGATTATAGCAATCAGCCCCAGCATTTT
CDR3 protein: CASSLTDYSNQPQHF

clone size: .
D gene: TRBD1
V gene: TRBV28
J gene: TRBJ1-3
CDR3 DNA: TGTGCCAGCAAGAACGACAGGGTCGCCTCTGGAAACACCATATATTTT
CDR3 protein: CASKNDRVASGNTIYF

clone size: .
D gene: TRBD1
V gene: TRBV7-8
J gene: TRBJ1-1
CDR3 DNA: TGTGCCAGCAGCTTAGGACAGGGGGCTCAAACTGAAGCTTTCTTT
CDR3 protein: CASSLGQGAQTEAFF

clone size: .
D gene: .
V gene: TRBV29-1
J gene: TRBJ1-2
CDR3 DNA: TGCAGCGTGGCCTGGTGGTTTGGCTACACCTTC
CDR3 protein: CSVAWWFGYTF

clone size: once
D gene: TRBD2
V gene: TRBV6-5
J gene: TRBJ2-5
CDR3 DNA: TGTGCCAGCAGGGCTAGCGGTACTTCTCAGGAGACCCAGTACTTC
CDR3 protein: CASRASGTSQETQYF

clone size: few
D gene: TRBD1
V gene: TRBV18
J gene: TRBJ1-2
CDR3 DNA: TGTGCCAGCTCACCAAGACCCGGGACAGGGGATGGCTACACCTTC
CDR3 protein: CASSPRPGTGDGYTF

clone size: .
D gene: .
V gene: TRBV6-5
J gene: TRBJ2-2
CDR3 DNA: TGTGCCAGCCTAGCAGGCTCCGGGGAGCTGTTTTTT
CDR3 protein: CASLAGSGELFF

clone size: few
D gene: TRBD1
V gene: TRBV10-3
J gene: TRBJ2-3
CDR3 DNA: TGTGCCATCAGTGTGACAGGGGAAGGCACAGATACGCAGTATTTT
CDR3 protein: CAISVTGEGTDTQYF

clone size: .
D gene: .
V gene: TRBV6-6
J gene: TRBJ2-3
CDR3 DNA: TGTGCCAGCGGGCAGGCCGTCGGAGATACGCAGTATTTT
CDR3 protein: CASGQAVGDTQYF

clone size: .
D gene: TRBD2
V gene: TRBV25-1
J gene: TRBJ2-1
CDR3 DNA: TGTGCCAGCAGTGACCCCGGGGGGGCAGACAATGAGCAGTTCTTC
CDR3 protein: CASSDPGGADNEQFF

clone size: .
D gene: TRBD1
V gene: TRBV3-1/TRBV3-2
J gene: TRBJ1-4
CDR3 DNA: TGTGCCAGCAGCCATCCCGGGACAGGGGGCTTTGGGACTAATGAAAAACTGTTTTTT
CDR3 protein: CASSHPGTGGFGTNEKLFF

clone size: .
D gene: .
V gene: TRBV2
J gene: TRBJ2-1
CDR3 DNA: TGTGCCAGCGCTTGGTGGGGCGACAATGAGCAGTTCTTC
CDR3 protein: CASAWWGDNEQFF

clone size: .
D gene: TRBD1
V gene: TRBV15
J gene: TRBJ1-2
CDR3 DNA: TGTGCCACCAGCTCCCGACAGGGAGCTAACTATGGCTACACCTTC
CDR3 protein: CATSSRQGANYGYTF

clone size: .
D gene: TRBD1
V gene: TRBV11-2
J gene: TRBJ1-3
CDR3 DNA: TGTGCCAGCAGCCAAGGACAGGGCAGCTCTGGAAACACCATATATTTT
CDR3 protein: CASSQGQGSSGNTIYF

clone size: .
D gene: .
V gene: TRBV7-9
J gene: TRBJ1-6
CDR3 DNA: TGTGCCAGCAGTTCTCAGTATTCACCCCTCCACTTT
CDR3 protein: CASSSQYSPLHF

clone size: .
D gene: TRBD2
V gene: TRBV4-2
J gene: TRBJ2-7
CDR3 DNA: TGTGCCAGCAGCCAACCTAGCGGGGGAGGTTCCTACGAGCAGTACTTC
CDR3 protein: CASSQPSGGGSYEQYF

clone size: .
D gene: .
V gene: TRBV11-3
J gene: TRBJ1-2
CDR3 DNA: TGTGCCAGCAGCTTAGAGGAGGGCTATGGCTACACCTTC
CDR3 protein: CASSLEEGYGYTF

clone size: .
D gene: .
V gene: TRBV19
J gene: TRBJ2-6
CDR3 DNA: TGTGCCAGTAGTATTGGAGCTGGTGGGGCCAACGTCCTGACTTTC
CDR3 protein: CASSIGAGGANVLTF

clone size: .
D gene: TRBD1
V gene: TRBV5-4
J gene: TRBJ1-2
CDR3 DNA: TGTGCCAGCAGATCAACAGGGGGCTTAGGCGGCTACACCTTC
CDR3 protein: CASRSTGGLGGYTF

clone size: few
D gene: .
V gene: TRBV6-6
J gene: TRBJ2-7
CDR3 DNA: TGTGCCTCTCAGGGGGGCTCCTACGAGCAGTACTTC
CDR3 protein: CASQGGSYEQYF

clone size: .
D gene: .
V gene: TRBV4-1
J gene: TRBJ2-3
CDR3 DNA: TGCGCCAGCAGCCAAGGGGGGGGCGCAATTACAGATACGCAGTATTTT
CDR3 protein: CASSQGGGAITDTQYF

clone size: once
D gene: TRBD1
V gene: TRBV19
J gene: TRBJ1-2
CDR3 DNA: TGTGCCAGTAGTATAGGGACAGGGGTTCGTGGCTACACCTTC
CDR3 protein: CASSIGTGVRGYTF

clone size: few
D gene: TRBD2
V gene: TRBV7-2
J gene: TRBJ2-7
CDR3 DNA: TGTGCCAGCAGTACCGAGCGGGGGGCTTTGATCAACTTC
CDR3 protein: CASSTERGALINF

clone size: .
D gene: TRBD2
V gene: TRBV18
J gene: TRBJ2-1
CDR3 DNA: TGTGCCAGCTCTACCGGGACTAGCGGGGGGTACTACAATGAGCAGTTCTTC
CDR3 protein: CASSTGTSGGYYNEQFF

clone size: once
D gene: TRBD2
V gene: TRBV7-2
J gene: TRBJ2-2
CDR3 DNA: TGTGCCAGCAGCTTAGGGGGCCTAGCGGGCACCGGGGAGCTGTTTTTT
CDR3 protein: CASSLGGLAGTGELFF

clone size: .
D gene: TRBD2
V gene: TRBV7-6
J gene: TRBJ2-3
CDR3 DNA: TGTGCCAGCAGCTCCCCTCTGGCGGGGGGCACAGATACGCAGTATTTT
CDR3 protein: CASSSPLAGGTDTQYF

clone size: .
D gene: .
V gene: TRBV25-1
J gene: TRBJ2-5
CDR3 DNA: TGTGCCAGCAGTGAAGTAGGTACCCAGAGGGAGACCCAGTACTTC
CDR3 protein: CASSEVGTQRETQYF

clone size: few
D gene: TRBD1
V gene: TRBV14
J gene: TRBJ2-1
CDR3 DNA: TGTGCCAGCAGCCAACTTGGCACAGGGGACGATGAGCAGTTCTTC
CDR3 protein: CASSQLGTGDDEQFF